This T cell receptor beta chain derives from a study of T cells after yellow fever vaccination. The wider study: Fractions of low cell number were prepared using SMART-Seq v4 Ultra Low Input.

Germline CDR1 is MGHDK and CDR2 is SYGVNS. V lost 4 bases, J lost 2 bases, and 10 bases lay in between. The CDR3 is 14 amino acids. TCRdb re-called the 5' RACE reads through MiXCR, storing one row per CDR3 protein. The sample carries approximately 260,000 distinct CDR3 sequences, about an eighth recorded once. This clonotype was recorded many times. The origin of this receptor is a man younger than 45 who received the YFV17D yellow fever vaccine. The V gene is TRBV25-1, the J gene TRBJ2-3; D call uncertain. The input for sequencing was CD4+ T cells sorted from PBMCs, taken 45 days after the yellow fever booster vaccination. CDR3 sequence (DNA): TGTGCCAGCAGTGGGCGGTTCAACACAGATACGCAGTATTTT. Translation: CASSGRFNTDTQYF.